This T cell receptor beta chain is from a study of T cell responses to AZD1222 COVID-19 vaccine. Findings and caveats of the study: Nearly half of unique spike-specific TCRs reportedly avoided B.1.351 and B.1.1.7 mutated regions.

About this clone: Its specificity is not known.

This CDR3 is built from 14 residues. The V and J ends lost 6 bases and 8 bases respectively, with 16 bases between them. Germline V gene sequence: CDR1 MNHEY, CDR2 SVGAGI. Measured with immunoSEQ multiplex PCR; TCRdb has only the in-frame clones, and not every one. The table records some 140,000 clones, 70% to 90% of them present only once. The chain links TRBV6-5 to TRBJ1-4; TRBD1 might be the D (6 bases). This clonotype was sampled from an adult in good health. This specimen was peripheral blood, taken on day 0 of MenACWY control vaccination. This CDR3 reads CASRAQGIREKLFF. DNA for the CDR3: TGTGCCAGCAGAGCTCAGGGGATTCGGGAAAAACTGTTTTTT.